Shown below are 4 T cell receptor beta chains from a single sample sequenced in a study of ipilimumab plus nivolumab after autologous stem cell transplantation. Measured with immunoSEQ multiplex PCR; TCRdb has only the in-frame clones, and not every one. The sample records 17,000 or so clones, 70% to 85% being singletons. The source material was PBMCs, sampled in a trial of ipilimumab plus nivolumab as post-transplant consolidation. These receptors originate from a male donor with diffuse large B-cell lymphoma.

A few counts support this clone. This chain links TRBV4-2 with TRBJ2-1; perhaps D is TRBD1 or TRBD2 (5 bases each). V lost 2 bases and J 6 bases, leaving 14 bases between the germline ends. The CDR3 totals 15 residues. CDR1 is LGHNA, CDR2 YNFKEQ, per germline. The DNA for the CDR3 is TGTGCCAGCAGCCAAACCGAAGGGACGGGCAATGAGCAGTTCTTC. Translated, it gives CASSQTEGTGNEQFF.

This chain uses TRBV5-1 with TRBJ2-3, with D perhaps being TRBD1 or TRBD2 (5 bases each). In germline, CDR1 is SGHRS, CDR2 YFSETQ. This CDR3 is 16 amino acids long. V was shortened by 0 bases and J by 0 bases, with 11 bases between the two germline ends. CDR3 loop: CASSLDGGTSTDTQYF. The CDR3 nucleotides read TGCGCCAGCAGCTTGGATGGGGGTACTAGCACAGATACGCAGTATTTT.

The chain employs TRBV27 and TRBJ2-2; maybe TRBD1 (5 bases). CDR1 is MNHEY and CDR2 is SMNVEV in the germline V gene (reference sequence). The CDR3 length is 17 residues. The germline V and J ends were trimmed by 2 bases and 0 bases, with 13 bases remaining between them. The CDR3 bases are TGTGCCAGCAGTTTAAGTCCTCGACAGCCGAACACCGGGGAGCTGTTTTTT. This encodes CASSLSPRQPNTGELFF.

This clone was seen a single time. This rearrangement joins TRBV5-6 to TRBJ2-3; TRBD2 aligns across 7 bases. The CDR3 contains 16 residues. CDR1 SGHDT and CDR2 YYEEEE come from the germline V gene. The trim removed 0 bases at V and 5 bases at J, leaving 9 bases unmatched. The CDR3 DNA is TGTGCCAGCAGCTTGGCGGGGGGAGGGTATGGAGATACGCAGTATTTT. Amino acid sequence: CASSLAGGGYGDTQYF.